These 22 T cell receptor beta chains originate from one sample sequenced in a study of technical replicates of blood from a handful of donors. Some clones are missing from TCRdb's copy, which holds only in-frame ones; the method was immunoSEQ multiplex PCR. The table has approximately 80,000 clones, roughly 90% seen once. Sequencing was done on a sample of T cells isolated from PBMCs. These receptors were collected from a human donor in good health.

The chain recombines TRBV6-5 with TRBJ1-2; D ambiguous. Between the trimmed V and J ends, which lost 7 bases and 8 bases, there was a span of 14 bases. The CDR3 totals 12 residues. Germline CDR1 MNHEY, CDR2 SVGAGI. This CDR3 is CASNDPSGGYTF. CDR3 coding DNA: TGTGCCAGCAACGACCCGAGCGGCGGCTACACCTTC.

This clone has just one count. The chain has TRBV9 and TRBJ2-1, with 7 bases that match TRBD2. Trimming cost V 4 bases and J 5 bases; bases outside gene matches: 9. Germline V gene sequence: CDR1 SGDLS, CDR2 YYNGEE. The CDR3 consists of 15 residues. The CDR3 protein is CASSPGGYGDNEQFF. The CDR3 DNA reads as TGTGCCAGCAGCCCGGGGGGATACGGGGACAATGAGCAGTTCTTC.

The chain is built from TRBV5-6 and TRBJ2-7; tentative D call: TRBD2 (6 bases). Trimming removed 3 bases at V and 1 base at J, with 11 bases between. Germline V gene lookup returns CDR1 SGHDT and CDR2 YYEEEE. This CDR3 spans 14 amino acids. The CDR3: CASSSGLPSYEQYF. The CDR3 coding sequence is TGTGCCAGCAGCTCCGGACTACCTTCCTACGAGCAGTACTTC.

With regard to this clone: Its ends do not fully match the called genes, so a read error is possible. The V gene is TRBV7-7, the J gene TRBJ2-7; 7 bases match TRBD1. The CDR3 covers 15 residues. Germline CDR1 is SSHAT and CDR2 is FNYEAQ (reference sequence). CDR3 sequence reads: CASSYRDDRAYEQYF. The CDR3 nucleotides read TGTGCTAGCAGCTACCGGGACGACAGGGCCTACGAGCAGTACTTC. The full variable domain, with the rest looked up from reference TRBV7-7 and TRBJ2-7, is GAGVSQSPRYKVTKRGQDVTLRCDPISSHATLYWYQQALGQGPEFLTYFNYEAQPDKSGLPSDRFSAERPEGSISTLTIQRTEQRDSAMYRCASSYRDDRAYEQYFGPGTRLTVT.

This sequence joins TRBV29-1 and TRBJ2-5, with a tentative D call TRBD2 (6 bases). Germline CDR1 reads SQVTM; CDR2 reads ANQGSEA. V was shortened by 7 bases and J by 4 bases, with 10 bases between the two germline ends. The CDR3 covers 11 residues. The CDR3 DNA sequence: TGCAGCGGAGGGACTCGAGAGACCCAGTACTTC. This encodes CSGGTRETQYF.

The chain links TRBV27 to TRBJ2-7; 7 nucleotides align to TRBD1. V shed 0 bases and J 4 bases; nucleotides not matched to a gene: 9. CDR3 size: 16 residues. Germline CDR1 is MNHEY and CDR2 is SMNVEV (reference sequence). The CDR3 protein is CASSLSPTGRGYEQYF. CDR3 DNA: TGTGCCAGCAGTTTATCCCCGACAGGGCGAGGTTACGAGCAGTACTTC.

CDR3 sequence: CASSLEGGGFEKLFF. The CDR3 bases are TGTGCCAGCAGCTTAGAGGGTGGAGGTTTCGAAAAACTGTTTTTT. This chain connects TRBV11-2 to TRBJ1-4; D gene unclear. The CDR3 contains 15 residues. Germline CDR1 and CDR2: SGHAT and FQNNGV. Trimming cost V 0 bases and J 8 bases, with 13 bases left between them.

The chain uses TRBV28 and TRBJ2-3; 10 nucleotides match TRBD1. Germline V gene sequence: CDR1 MDHEN, CDR2 SYDVKM. The CDR3 is 15 amino acids. V dropped 7 bases and J dropped 4; count of bases not matched to a gene: 8. The CDR3 DNA is TGTGCCAGCACCCACCCCGGGACAGGGGCAGATACGCAGTATTTT. As protein: CASTHPGTGADTQYF. The full variable domain, with the rest looked up from reference TRBV28 and TRBJ2-3, is DVKVTQSSRYLVKRTGEKVFLECVQDMDHENMFWYRQDPGLGLRLIYFSYDVKMKEKGDIPEGYSVSREKKERFSLILESASTNQTSMYLCASTHPGTGADTQYFGPGTRLTVL.

The V gene is TRBV6-5, the J gene TRBJ2-7, with 10 bases identical to TRBD1. Germline CDR1 MNHEY, CDR2 SVGAGI. The V gene end was trimmed by 0 bases and the J gene end by 5 bases; junction bases not matched to a gene: 4. The CDR3 length is 15 residues. The CDR3 spells CASSYSPGQGNEQYF. The CDR3 bases are TGTGCCAGCAGTTACTCTCCGGGACAGGGGAACGAGCAGTACTTC.

This clone was seen only a few times. This chain links TRBV19 with TRBJ1-3; 7 bases match TRBD1. V lost 4 bases to trimming and J lost 4 bases; unmatched junction nucleotides: 4. The CDR3 extends over 14 amino acids. The germline CDR1 and CDR2 sequences are LNHDA and SQIVND (reference sequence). The CDR3, as DNA: TGTGCCAGTAGTACCCAGACAGGGGGAAACACCATATATTTT. Protein product: CASSTQTGGNTIYF.

This chain connects TRBV18 to TRBJ1-1; possibly TRBD1 for D (5 bases). The CDR3 length is 13 residues. Trimming shortened V by 0 bases and J by 10 bases, and 12 bases separated the two germline ends. Germline CDR1 and CDR2: KGHSH and LQKENI. DNA of the CDR3: TGTGCCAGCTCACCACCGTCGGGGGGAAGAGCTTTCTTT. Protein sequence: CASSPPSGGRAFF.

The chain links TRBV19 to TRBJ1-3; D possibly corresponds to TRBD1 (5 bases). Trimming removed 5 bases at V and 0 bases at J, with 11 bases between. The CDR3 has 15 amino acids. Germline V gene data show CDR1 as LNHDA and CDR2 as SQIVND (reference sequence). DNA for the CDR3: TGTGCCAGTAGTCTGGACATTAACTCTGGAAACACCATATATTTT. This translates into CASSLDINSGNTIYF.

This chain uses TRBV27 with TRBJ2-4; the D gene is possibly TRBD2 (5 bases). Trimming took 3 bases from V and 0 from J, leaving 12 bases between them. Per germline, CDR1 MNHEY and CDR2 SMNVEV (reference sequence). The CDR3 length is 16 residues. DNA for the CDR3: TGTGCCAGCAGTTTGCGATCAGGACTAGCCAAAAACATTCAGTACTTC. Translated: CASSLRSGLAKNIQYF.

This chain joins TRBV15 and TRBJ2-3, with 7 bases aligning to TRBD2. The germline V gene encodes CDR1 LNHNV and CDR2 YYDKDF (reference sequence). This CDR3 contains 19 residues. V lost 3 bases to trimming and J lost 0 bases; unmatched junction nucleotides: 15. Here the CDR3 DNA reads TGTGCCACCAGCAGTGGTGGGAGGGCCTTGGGGTTGAGCACAGATACGCAGTATTTT. Translation gives CATSSGGRALGLSTDTQYF.

This chain uses TRBV7-8 with TRBJ1-1; no clear D. The germline gives CDR1 SGHVS, CDR2 FQNEAQ. This CDR3 spans 14 amino acids. Trimming stripped 1 base from V and 7 bases from J, with 13 bases between. CDR3 amino acids: CASSLVGFDIEAFF. The CDR3 coding sequence is TGTGCCAGCAGCTTAGTAGGTTTTGACATTGAAGCTTTCTTT. The full variable domain, completed using reference TRBV7-8 and TRBJ1-1, is GAGVSQSPRYKVAKRGQDVALRCDPISGHVSLFWYQQALGQGPEFLTYFQNEAQLDKSGLPSDRFFAERPEGSVSTLKIQRTQQEDSAVYLCASSLVGFDIEAFFGQGTRLTVV.

The chain couples TRBV19 to TRBJ2-1; 13 bases are a match to TRBD2. The length of the CDR3 is 17 residues. Trimming at V came to 6 bases and at J to 4 bases, leaving 9 bases not matched to a gene. Germline V lookup: CDR1 LNHDA, CDR2 SQIVND (reference sequence). The CDR3 nucleotides read TGTGCCAGTAGGGGGATTTGGACTAGCGGGAGTTACAATGAGCAGTTCTTC. Protein: CASRGIWTSGSYNEQFF.

The V call is TRBV5-4, the J call TRBJ2-1; tentatively, D is TRBD2 (5 bases). V was trimmed by 0 bases and J by 7 bases, leaving 14 bases between them. The CDR3 runs to 15 residues. Per the germline V gene, CDR1 is SGHNT and CDR2 is YYREEE (reference sequence). CDR3 amino acids: CASSLDAGVGNEQFF. DNA of the CDR3: TGTGCCAGCAGCTTGGATGCCGGGGTTGGGAATGAGCAGTTCTTC.

The chain has TRBV10-2 and TRBJ2-3, with 15 positions matching TRBD2. This CDR3 contains 14 residues. Germline CDR1 and CDR2: WSHSY and SAAADI. V shed 6 bases and J 6 bases; nucleotides not matched to a gene: 1. CDR3 residues: CASRGTSGRDTQYF. The CDR3 DNA reads TGCGCCAGCAGAGGGACTAGCGGGAGGGATACGCAGTATTTT.

V usage is TRBV7-3 and J usage is TRBJ2-7, with 7 bases fitting TRBD1. J gave up 12 bases and V 0 bases, and 8 bases lay outside the gene matches. In germline, CDR1 is SGHTA, CDR2 FQGTGA. The CDR3 runs to 13 residues. For the CDR3, the DNA is TGTGCCAGCAGCTTAACATCCGGGACAGATTCGTACTTC. Protein: CASSLTSGTDSYF.

The chain carries TRBV1 and TRBJ2-2; the table calls TRBD2, which could not be checked here. TRBV1 is reported as a pseudogene. CDR3 length equals 16 residues. CDR3 in amino acids: CTSSQGLAANTGELFF. CDR3 nucleotide sequence: TGCACCAGCAGCCAAGGACTAGCTGCTAACACCGGGGAGCTGTTTTTT.

This chain links TRBV27 with TRBJ2-7, with D possibly being TRBD2 (6 bases). Trimming took off 0 bases at V and 5 bases at J, with 17 bases between the two ends. Germline V gene lookup returns CDR1 MNHEY and CDR2 SMNVEV (reference sequence). This CDR3 has 16 residues. The CDR3 DNA reads TGTGCCAGCAGTTTATCCCAAGCGGGCCTCGGGAACGAGCAGTACTTC. Protein sequence: CASSLSQAGLGNEQYF.

The CDR3 loop reads CASTNRPIRRQPQHF. The DNA of the CDR3 is TGTGCCAGCACTAACCGTCCCATAAGGAGACAGCCCCAGCATTTT. The genes are TRBV27 and TRBJ1-5; no clear D gene. The CDR3 contains 15 residues. In germline, CDR1 is MNHEY, CDR2 SMNVEV (reference sequence). Trimming left V 7 bases short and J 7 bases short, with 20 bases between.